Included here is one TCR beta chain sequence, with context. Its antigen is unidentified. Germline V gene lookup returns CDR1 LGHNA and CDR2 YSLEER. The CDR3 spans 15 residues. Carrying UMI labels, the TRB cDNA libraries were prepared through 5' RACE. TCRdb reprocessed the 5' RACE reads and keeps a single row for each CDR3 protein, giving no DNA. This sample contains 120,000 to 150,000 distinct CDR3 sequences. These data originate in a study of CXCR3-negative and CXCR3-positive naive CD8 T cells. Study-wide findings and caveats: Naive cells that were CXCR3-positive had more hydrophobic TRB CDR3s (compared with CXCR3-negative naive cells).

The sequence came from a human donor in good health. Some clones in this sample may be carry-over from other donors' samples. The sample was naive CXCR3+ CD8+ T cells from blood. Described subset: CD45RO-CCR7+CD27+CD95- naive CD8+ T cells expressing CXCR3 (TNR3+). The chain carries TRBV4-3 and TRBJ2-7; TCRdb's D call of TRBD2 is untestable without DNA. The CDR3 protein is CASSLGTSGGYEQYF.